The 18 T cell receptor beta chains below all came from one sample that was sequenced in a study of blood T cell repertoires in COVID-19. Assay: immunoSEQ multiplex PCR; the TCRdb copy retains only in-frame clones and omits some. The sample yields approximately 22,000 clones, more than 80% seen once. Specimen: peripheral blood. The receptors originated from a human donor in a cohort sampled during active COVID-19.

The V and J genes are TRBV2 and TRBJ1-2; 12 bases match TRBD1. The germline V gene encodes CDR1 SNHLY and CDR2 FYNNEI. This CDR3 has 15 residues. V trimming: 6 bases; J trimming: 4 bases; junction bases outside the gene matches: 6. The DNA for the CDR3 is TGTGCCAGCAGACCGGGACAGGGGGCCGGCTATGGCTACACCTTC. It specifies CASRPGQGAGYGYTF.

There are a few counts of this clone. V usage is TRBV7-9 and J usage is TRBJ1-1; D perhaps matches TRBD1 (5 bases). CDR1 is SEHNR, CDR2 FQNEAQ, per germline (reference sequence). V was clipped by 5 bases and J by 5 bases, with 9 bases between them. CDR3 size: 12 residues. CDR3 region: CASSPGGTEAFF. The CDR3, as DNA: TGTGCCAGCAGCCCGGGGGGAACTGAAGCTTTCTTT. The complete variable domain, with remaining parts taken from reference TRBV7-9 and TRBJ1-1, reads DTGVSQNPRHKITKRGQNVTFRCDPISEHNRLYWYRQTLGQGPEFLTYFQNEAQLEKSRLLSDRFSAERPKGSFSTLEIQRTEQGDSAMYLCASSPGGTEAFFGQGTRLTVV.

The V gene is TRBV7-9, the J gene TRBJ2-2; 9 nucleotides align to TRBD1. CDR1 is SEHNR, CDR2 FQNEAQ, per germline (reference sequence). The trim removed 8 bases at V and 6 bases at J, leaving 10 bases unmatched. The CDR3 has 15 residues. CDR3 protein: CASGGTGREAGELFF. The CDR3, as DNA: TGTGCCAGCGGCGGGACAGGGAGGGAGGCCGGGGAGCTGTTTTTT. Combining the CDR3 with reference TRBV7-9 and TRBJ2-2 gives the whole variable domain DTGVSQNPRHKITKRGQNVTFRCDPISEHNRLYWYRQTLGQGPEFLTYFQNEAQLEKSRLLSDRFSAERPKGSFSTLEIQRTEQGDSAMYLCASGGTGREAGELFFGEGSRLTVL.

V gene TRBV19 combines with J gene TRBJ1-1; 8 bases align to TRBD1. There are 14 residues in the CDR3. Germline CDR1 reads LNHDA; CDR2 reads SQIVND (reference sequence). V shed 3 bases, J shed 4 bases, and the junction held 4 bases outside the gene matches. The CDR3 region is CASSIGQGATEAFF. DNA of the CDR3: TGTGCCAGTAGTATTGGTCAGGGGGCCACTGAAGCTTTCTTT.

This sequence joins TRBV2 and TRBJ1-2; 10 positions match TRBD1. From germline, CDR1 is SNHLY and CDR2 FYNNEI. Trimming removed 6 bases from V and 7 bases from J; junction bases left unmatched: 11. The CDR3 covers 15 residues. The CDR3 DNA follows: TGTGCCAGCAGCCCGCAGGGACAGGGGACGGGTGGCTACACCTTC. Its translation is CASSPQGQGTGGYTF.

The rearrangement uses TRBV6-2 or TRBV6-3 and TRBJ2-1; D perhaps matches TRBD2 (8 bases). The CDR3 consists of 17 residues. Germline values: CDR1 MNHEY, CDR2 SVGEGT. V was clipped by 2 bases and J by 7 bases, with 21 bases between them. This chain's CDR3 is CASSYRGKGGGRNEQFF. The CDR3 DNA is TGTGCCAGCAGTTACAGAGGAAAAGGGGGCGGGAGGAATGAGCAGTTCTTC.

In this sample, this clone turned up once. The CDR3 DNA sequence: TGTGCCACCAGTGATTCCTCCCCCACCGGGGGCTCTGGGGCCAACGTCCTGACTTTC. Protein: CATSDSSPTGGSGANVLTF. This chain joins TRBV24-1 and TRBJ2-6; the D gene is possibly TRBD2 (6 bases). The ends were cut back, 2 bases at V and 0 bases at J, with 16 bases in the middle. The CDR3 loop spans 19 amino acids. The germline gives CDR1 KGHDR, CDR2 SFDVKD.

This rearrangement joins TRBV2 to TRBJ1-5; no firm D call. The germline CDR1 and CDR2 sequences are SNHLY and FYNNEI. The CDR3 consists of 14 residues. Trimming took off 3 bases at V and 4 bases at J, with 10 bases between the two ends. This CDR3 is CASSDLQRNQPQHF. The CDR3 nucleotides are TGTGCCAGCAGTGACCTACAGAGAAATCAGCCCCAGCATTTT.

This sequence joins TRBV7-8 and TRBJ1-5, with D possibly TRBD1 on 6 matching bases. Germline V gene sequence: CDR1 SGHVS, CDR2 FQNEAQ. CDR3 length equals 14 residues. Trimming cost V 4 bases and J 5 bases, with 12 bases left between them. The CDR3 DNA is TGTGCCAGCAGCTCGGACAGTAATCATCAGCCCCAGCATTTT. Translated: CASSSDSNHQPQHF.

The gene calls are TRBV6-1 and TRBJ2-7; possibly TRBD1 for D (5 bases). The CDR3 covers 15 residues. CDR1 and CDR2 from the germline V gene are MNHNS and SASEGT. Trimming shortened V by 0 bases and J by 9 bases, and 18 bases separated the two germline ends. The CDR3 loop reads CASSEAVGRAVGQYF. The CDR3 region has the DNA TGTGCCAGCAGTGAAGCGGTAGGCAGGGCGGTCGGGCAGTACTTC.

The rearrangement joins TRBV30 to TRBJ1-1, with D perhaps matching TRBD1 (5 bases). The length of the CDR3 is 14 residues. Deletions cut 0 bases from V and 7 bases from J, with 15 bases between. Germline assignment: CDR1 GTSNPN and CDR2 SVGIG (reference sequence). The CDR3 loop reads CAWSVSHVRDEAFF. As DNA, the CDR3 is TGTGCCTGGAGTGTAAGTCACGTCAGGGATGAAGCTTTCTTT.

The CDR3 coding sequence is TGTGCCAGTAGTATAAATCTTTCGGGAAACACTGAAGCTTTCTTT. It yields the protein CASSINLSGNTEAFF. The V gene is TRBV19, the J gene TRBJ1-1, with D hard to call. This CDR3 has 15 residues. The V end was cut by 2 bases, the J end by 2 bases, with 12 bases between. Germline V lookup: CDR1 LNHDA, CDR2 SQIVND (reference sequence).

The chain uses TRBV7-3 and TRBJ2-1; 8 nucleotides agree with TRBD1. The CDR3 is 13 residues long. CDR1 and CDR2 from the germline V gene are SGHTA and FQGTGA. Trimming removed 5 bases from V and 8 bases from J; junction bases left unmatched: 5. The CDR3: CASSKDRGDEQFF. The DNA of the CDR3 is TGTGCCAGCAGCAAAGACAGGGGCGATGAGCAGTTCTTC.

The chain couples TRBV5-1 to TRBJ2-2; 8 bases are shared with TRBD2. V trimming: 6 bases; J trimming: 2 bases; junction bases outside the gene matches: 9. The CDR3 has 16 residues. Per the germline V gene, CDR1 is SGHRS and CDR2 is YFSETQ. CDR3 loop: CASTRSGTSNTGELFF. CDR3 nucleotide sequence: TGCGCCAGCACCCGAAGTGGGACTAGTAACACCGGGGAGCTGTTTTTT.

This chain links TRBV7-6 with TRBJ2-7, with TRBD2 matching 11 bases. CDR3 size: 14 residues. J gave up 5 bases and V 3 bases, and 3 bases lay outside the gene matches. Germline loops: CDR1 SGHVS, CDR2 FNYEAQ. The CDR3 coding sequence is TGTGCCAGCAGCTTGATAGCGGGAGGGGACGAGCAGTACTTC. It yields the protein CASSLIAGGDEQYF.

This sequence joins TRBV7-2 and TRBJ2-7; D possibly corresponds to TRBD2 (6 bases). From germline, CDR1 is SGHTA and CDR2 FQGNSA. The CDR3 extends over 14 amino acids. Trimming shortened V by 1 base and J by 5 bases, and 12 bases separated the two germline ends. The CDR3 protein is CASSLVAGRNEQYF. The CDR3 DNA is TGTGCCAGCAGCTTAGTGGCGGGAAGGAACGAGCAGTACTTC.

V usage is TRBV30 and J usage is TRBJ2-3; TRBD1 matches 7 bases. The CDR3 extends over 13 amino acids. Germline trimming cut 7 bases from V and 5 bases from J; bases unmatched to any gene: 9. Germline-derived CDR1 and CDR2 are GTSNPN and SVGIG (reference sequence). The CDR3 spells CAYSTGLGDTQYF. The CDR3 DNA sequence: TGTGCCTATTCGACAGGGCTTGGAGATACGCAGTATTTT.

The V call is TRBV19, the J call TRBJ2-2, with D possibly matching TRBD2 (5 bases). The CDR3 contains 15 residues. Deletions cut 5 bases from V and 8 bases from J, with 18 bases between. Germline CDR1 reads LNHDA; CDR2 reads SQIVND (reference sequence). CDR3 sequence (DNA): TGTGCCAGTAGTTTCTTGGCGGGTGGCGAGGGGGAGCTGTTTTTT. This sequence encodes CASSFLAGGEGELFF.